The 22 T cell receptor beta chains below were found in one sample sequenced in a study of blood T cells in healthy people across ages. Together with a sample-barcoded 5' primer, a J-beta primer mix was included in a second PCR lasting about 6 to 11 cycles. In TCRdb, the 5' RACE reads were re-called with MiXCR into one record per CDR3 protein. Among some 550,000 distinct CDR3 sequences, less than 60% were seen once, and the ten largest hold about 26%. Material for sequencing was blood. These receptors all stem from a man aged 80 or over in good health.

The chain combines TRBV7-2 with TRBJ1-5; D is unclear. Germline CDR1 is SGHTA and CDR2 is FQGNSA. The V end lost 1 base, the J end lost 4 bases, and 11 bases lay between the germline ends. There are 15 residues in the CDR3. The CDR3 reads CASSLVFGVNQPQHF. CDR3 DNA: TGTGCCAGCAGCTTAGTTTTCGGGGTAAATCAGCCCCAGCATTTT.

The rearrangement links TRBV4-3 to TRBJ1-2; D gene uncertain. The CDR3 sequence is 14 residues long. Germline V gene sequence: CDR1 LGHNA, CDR2 YSLEER. The ends were cut back, 4 bases at V and 5 bases at J, with 14 bases in the middle. Here the CDR3 reads CASSRETVGYGYTF. CDR3 sequence (DNA): TGCGCCAGCAGCCGGGAGACGGTTGGGTATGGCTACACCTTC.

This clonotype was detected once. This sequence joins TRBV3-1 and TRBJ2-1; D is perhaps TRBD1 or TRBD2 (6 bases each). CDR3 length: 16 amino acids. The V and J ends lost 7 bases and 0 bases respectively, with 16 bases between them. CDR1 is LGHDT and CDR2 is YNNKEL in the germline V gene (reference sequence). The CDR3 sequence is CASNRGGPSSYNEQFF. The CDR3 DNA sequence: TGTGCCAGCAATCGAGGGGGGCCGAGCTCCTACAATGAGCAGTTCTTC.

The V call is TRBV20-1, the J call TRBJ2-5; TRBD1 agrees at 8 bases. Trimming at V came to 0 bases and at J to 4 bases, leaving 16 bases not matched to a gene. This CDR3 is built from 18 residues. Germline lookup yields CDR1 DFQATT and CDR2 SNEGSKA (reference sequence). The CDR3 loop reads CSARDWQDRVDGGETQYF. In DNA form, the CDR3 reads TGCAGTGCTAGAGATTGGCAGGACAGGGTCGACGGGGGAGAGACCCAGTACTTC.

This chain links TRBV11-1 with TRBJ1-1; 7 bases match TRBD1. Germline CDR1 reads SGHAT; CDR2 reads FQDESV (reference sequence). The CDR3 covers 13 residues. V dropped 6 bases and J dropped 8; count of bases not matched to a gene: 9. The CDR3 spells CASRLNRDSEAFF. CDR3 bases: TGTGCCAGCAGACTTAACCGGGACAGCGAAGCTTTCTTT.

V usage is TRBV6-5 and J usage is TRBJ1-2, with 7 bases lining up with TRBD1. Germline V lookup: CDR1 MNHEY, CDR2 SVGAGI. V was pared by 5 bases and J by 8 bases, with 11 bases of the junction left unmatched. There are 14 residues in the CDR3. CDR3 bases: TGTGCCAGCAGTGATGACGACAGGGTTAACGGCTACACCTTC. Residues: CASSDDDRVNGYTF.

The chain joins TRBV6-1 to TRBJ2-1; unclear D gene. There are 10 residues in the CDR3. Trimming pared 3 bases from V and 9 bases from J, leaving 3 bases between. Germline CDR1 and CDR2: MNHNS and SASEGT. The CDR3 here is CASSETEQFF. The DNA of the CDR3 is TGTGCCAGCAGTGAGACTGAGCAGTTCTTC.

This clonotype was seen ten or more times. This chain links TRBV6-6 with TRBJ2-3; D may be TRBD1 or TRBD2 (5 bases each). The CDR3 spans 15 residues. With 0 bases removed from V and 7 bases from J, the gap between germline ends came to 14 bases. Germline CDR1 reads MNHNY; CDR2 reads SVGAGI (reference sequence). This CDR3 reads CASSYSSPGRNTQYF. CDR3 DNA: TGTGCCAGCAGTTACTCGAGCCCGGGACGAAATACGCAGTATTTT.

This clonotype appeared a few times. This sequence joins TRBV18 and TRBJ2-3; TRBD1 is a possible D gene (6 bases). This CDR3 is built from 15 residues. V shed 0 bases and J shed 4 bases, with 11 bases lying between them. Germline values: CDR1 KGHSH, CDR2 LQKENI. CDR3 bases: TGTGCCAGCTCACCACCGGGGTGGGGGCCAGATACGCAGTATTTT. This codes for CASSPPGWGPDTQYF.

V gene TRBV5-1 combines with J gene TRBJ2-5; TRBD2 might be the D (7 bases). Germline V gene lookup returns CDR1 SGHRS and CDR2 YFSETQ. V lost 1 base and J 11 bases, leaving 21 bases between the germline ends. The length of the CDR3 is 15 residues. The CDR3: CASSLRAGARNEQYF. The CDR3 DNA is TGCGCCAGCAGCTTGCGGGCGGGGGCTCGAAATGAGCAGTACTTC.

The V gene is TRBV7-2, the J gene TRBJ2-2; no firm D call. Germline V gene sequence: CDR1 SGHTA, CDR2 FQGNSA. The CDR3 extends over 16 amino acids. Trimming cost V 2 bases and J 2 bases, with 12 bases left between them. CDR3 DNA sequence: TGTGCCAGCAGCTTATGGGCTAACCTAAACACCGGGGAGCTGTTTTTT. Amino acids: CASSLWANLNTGELFF.

The chain has TRBV3-1 and TRBJ2-5, with D perhaps TRBD2 (5 bases). CDR1 is LGHDT, CDR2 YNNKEL, per germline (reference sequence). CDR3 length: 15 residues. Trimming shortened V by 3 bases and J by 5 bases, and 16 bases separated the two germline ends. CDR3 coding DNA: TGTGCCAGCAGCCAGGAACTAGGTGGAGCGGAGACCCAGTACTTC. Translated: CASSQELGGAETQYF.

The chain recombines TRBV7-2 with TRBJ2-5, with a tentative D call TRBD1 (6 bases). CDR1 is SGHTA and CDR2 is FQGNSA in the germline V gene. The CDR3 contains 14 residues. The ends were cut back, 5 bases at V and 2 bases at J, with 12 bases in the middle. Written as DNA, the CDR3 is TGTGCCAGCAGCGCCGCAGGGGTACAAGAGACCCAGTACTTC. It codes for CASSAAGVQETQYF.

V is TRBV6-5 and J is TRBJ2-6; D gene ambiguous. This CDR3 has 15 residues. The germline V gene has CDR1 MNHEY and CDR2 SVGAGI. Deletions cut 6 bases from V and 0 bases from J, with 9 bases between. CDR3 sequence: CASRGADSGANVLTF. Here the CDR3 DNA reads TGTGCCAGCAGAGGCGCGGACTCTGGGGCCAACGTCCTGACTTTC.

The rearrangement joins TRBV12-3 or TRBV12-4 to TRBJ2-1; 9 bases align to TRBD2. Trimming took 6 bases from V and 10 from J; bases not matched to a gene: 16. This CDR3 contains 16 residues. The CDR3 region is CASRREAGGLNGEQFF. The CDR3 nucleotides are TGTGCCAGCAGAAGGGAAGCGGGAGGCCTCAACGGGGAGCAGTTCTTC.

In its sample, this clonotype was seen a few times. The V and J genes are TRBV9 and TRBJ2-7, with D uncertain. Germline loops: CDR1 SGDLS, CDR2 YYNGEE. V was cut by 0 bases and J by 7 bases, with 17 bases left in between. The CDR3 contains 15 residues. In DNA form, the CDR3 reads TGTGCCAGCAGCGTAGTCCCATCGTTGTACAATGAGCAGTACTTC. Residues: CASSVVPSLYNEQYF. Supplemented by reference TRBV9 and TRBJ2-7, the full variable domain reads DSGVTQTPKHLITATGQRVTLRCSPRSGDLSVYWYQQSLDQGLQFLIQYYNGEERAKGNILERFSAQQFPDLHSELNLSSLELGDSALYFCASSVVPSLYNEQYFGPGTRLTVT.

This clonotype was observed at least ten times. The chain recombines TRBV29-1 with TRBJ2-1, with D possibly being TRBD1 (5 bases). Germline CDR1 is SQVTM and CDR2 is ANQGSEA. The V gene lost 4 bases and the J gene lost 7 bases, with 20 bases spanning the gap. This CDR3 is 15 amino acids long. CDR3 nucleotides: TGCAGCGTTGTAGGATTAGGACACCAAGAGAATGAGCAGTTCTTC. This codes for CSVVGLGHQENEQFF.

The chain employs TRBV20-1 and TRBJ1-6, with a tentative D call TRBD1 (5 bases). V was pared by 4 bases and J by 5 bases, with 12 bases between. CDR1 is DFQATT and CDR2 is SNEGSKA in the germline V gene (reference sequence). This CDR3 spans 14 amino acids. CDR3 loop: CSATEGRNNSPLHF. CDR3 DNA: TGCAGTGCTACTGAGGGACGGAATAATTCACCCCTCCACTTT.

This chain joins TRBV7-2 and TRBJ2-1, with a weak D call TRBD2 (5 bases). Germline CDR1 SGHTA, CDR2 FQGNSA. With 10 bases removed from V and 6 bases from J, the gap between germline ends came to 13 bases. This CDR3 contains 12 residues. The CDR3 reads CATRPGSNEQFF. The CDR3 nucleotides are TGTGCCACCAGGCCGGGGTCCAATGAGCAGTTCTTC.

This clonotype was seen only a few times. CDR3 amino acids: CASSYPGSGGASETQYF. DNA for the CDR3: TGTGCCAGCAGTTACCCCGGTAGCGGGGGGGCCAGCGAGACCCAGTACTTC. The chain recombines TRBV6-6 with TRBJ2-5; 11 positions match TRBD2. Trimming took 2 bases from V and 5 from J; bases not matched to a gene: 10. Germline-derived CDR1 and CDR2 are MNHNY and SVGAGI (reference sequence). The CDR3 is 17 residues long.

The J gene is TRBJ1-5, the V gene TRBV12-3 or TRBV12-4, with 8 bases aligning to TRBD1. V dropped 5 bases and J dropped 6; count of bases not matched to a gene: 6. The CDR3 sequence is 14 residues long. CDR3 bases: TGTGCCAGCAGTCTTTCAGGGGGCTTTCAGCCCCAGCATTTT. Protein sequence: CASSLSGGFQPQHF.

The rearrangement links TRBV4-3 to TRBJ2-1; D may be TRBD1 (5 bases). This CDR3 has 20 residues. Germline-derived CDR1 and CDR2 are LGHNA and YSLEER. With 0 bases removed from V and 0 bases from J, the gap between germline ends came to 21 bases. The chain's CDR3 is CASSQEVNILGDSSYNEQFF. The CDR3 nucleotides are TGCGCCAGCAGCCAAGAAGTGAACATCCTTGGTGACAGCTCCTACAATGAGCAGTTCTTC.